This TCR beta chain comes out of a study of post-analysis software for immune sequencing data. For the study at large: Patients had relapsing-remitting, secondary progressive or progressive-relapsing multiple sclerosis; some lacked subtype. The study's findings and limits: The authors found that F measure strongly co-clustered same-batch samples. TRBV segments more frequent in patients than in controls numbered five and included TRBV5-6, TRBV5-1 and TRBV20-1.

The CDR3 is 17 amino acids. Trimming shortened V by 5 bases and J by 1 base, and 21 bases separated the two germline ends. This clonotype was seen ten or more times. Its specificity is not known. Unique molecular identifiers tagged the TCR beta cDNA libraries. Roughly 500,000 cDNA molecules came from around 1 to 9.1 million T cells. TCRdb itself ran the PCR reads through MiXCR, one entry per CDR3 protein. The sample consists of a few hundred thousand distinct CDR3 sequences, around a third of them appearing once. The chain combines TRBV12-3 or TRBV12-4 with TRBJ2-7, with a weak D call TRBD2 (6 bases). The sequence derives from a girl aged 10-17 years with multiple sclerosis. Sequencing was done on a sample of blood. The CDR3 loop reads CASSPRGGTVQSYEQYF. The CDR3, as DNA: TGTGCCAGCAGTCCCCGAGGAGGGACGGTCCAGTCCTACGAGCAGTACTTC.